This TCR beta chain was identified in a study of CD8+ T cells in alopecia areata. As for the study in general: Treated patients were given oral tofacitinib, which was dosed at 5 to 10 mg twice daily. The investigators scored severity in treated patients by the percentage of affected scalp area.

The sequencing template was cDNA reverse transcribed from extracted RNA. Using immunoSEQ multiplex PCR, the repertoire was profiled, and TCRdb retains in-frame clones only, with some absent. The data contain 150,000 to 200,000 clones, roughly 65% of them singletons. V gave up 3 bases and J gave up 2 bases; unmatched junction bases: 1. This CDR3 is 13 amino acids long. The germline CDR1 and CDR2 sequences are SQVTM and ANQGSEA. In regard to this clone: Additional DNA sequences in this sample encode the identical CDR3.

Treatment indicated: oral pan-JAK inhibitor, 5-10 mg twice daily. Punch biopsies of lesional scalp, plus peripheral blood, were taken from alopecia areata patients. The sequencing here drew on CD4+ T cells sorted from blood, taken at week 4, from a patient treated with tofacitinib. The TCR comes from a human donor with alopecia areata. The V gene is TRBV29-1, the J gene TRBJ2-1, with 7 bases aligning to TRBD1. The CDR3 DNA sequence: TGCAGCGTTGACAGGGGGACCTACAATGAGCAGTTCTTC. It codes for CSVDRGTYNEQFF.